This entry describes one T cell receptor (beta chain). Germline V gene lookup returns CDR1 LNHNV and CDR2 YYDKDF (reference sequence). CDR3 size: 16 residues. TCRdb re-called the 5' RACE reads; one entry per CDR3 protein, DNA not given. Across 150,000 to 200,000 distinct CDR3 sequences, the top ten clones capture 20% to 25% of the sample. These data are taken from a study of T cells expressing NK-cell markers. Background on the study: Among eight sequenced donors, seven carried HCMV seropositivity while one was seronegative.

This clonotype originated in a man aged 18 to 69 in good health. The chain is built from TRBV15 and TRBJ2-5; TCRdb's D gene call, TRBD2, goes unchecked for lack of DNA. Sequencing input: blood T cells: a sorted CD56 or NKG2C T cell subset, CD4+ or CD8+ T cells, or bulk PBMC T cells (not recorded which). The CDR3 reads CATSEEGTSGQETQYF.